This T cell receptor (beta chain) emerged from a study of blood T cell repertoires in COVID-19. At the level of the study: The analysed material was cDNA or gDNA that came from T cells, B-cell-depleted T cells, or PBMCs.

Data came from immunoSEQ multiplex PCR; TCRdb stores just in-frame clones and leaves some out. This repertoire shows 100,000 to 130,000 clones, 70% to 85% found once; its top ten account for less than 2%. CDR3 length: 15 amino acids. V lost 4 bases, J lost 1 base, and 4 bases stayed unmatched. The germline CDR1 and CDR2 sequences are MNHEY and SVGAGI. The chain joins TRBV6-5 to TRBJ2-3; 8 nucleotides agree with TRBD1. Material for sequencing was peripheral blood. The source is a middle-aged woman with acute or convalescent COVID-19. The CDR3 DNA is TGTGCCAGCAGTTCCCCGGGACAGGGCACAGATACGCAGTATTTT. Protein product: CASSSPGQGTDTQYF.